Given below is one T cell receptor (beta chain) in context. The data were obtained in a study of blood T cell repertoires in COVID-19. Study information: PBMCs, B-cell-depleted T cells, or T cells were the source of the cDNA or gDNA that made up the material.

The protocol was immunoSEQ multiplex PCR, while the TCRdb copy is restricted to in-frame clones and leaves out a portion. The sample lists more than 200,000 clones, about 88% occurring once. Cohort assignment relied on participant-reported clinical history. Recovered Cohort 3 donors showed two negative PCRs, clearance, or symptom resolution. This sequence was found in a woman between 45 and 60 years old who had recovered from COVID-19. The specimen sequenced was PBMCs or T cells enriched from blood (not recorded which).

The CDR3 loop reads CATSGETGYGSQPQHF. The DNA of the CDR3 is TGTGCCACCAGTGGGGAGACAGGGTACGGGAGTCAGCCCCAGCATTTT. V is TRBV24-1 and J is TRBJ1-5; 7 bases fit TRBD1. The CDR3 has 16 amino acids. The V segment lost 5 bases and the J segment 6 bases; nucleotides outside the gene matches: 12. Germline V gene sequence: CDR1 KGHDR, CDR2 SFDVKD.